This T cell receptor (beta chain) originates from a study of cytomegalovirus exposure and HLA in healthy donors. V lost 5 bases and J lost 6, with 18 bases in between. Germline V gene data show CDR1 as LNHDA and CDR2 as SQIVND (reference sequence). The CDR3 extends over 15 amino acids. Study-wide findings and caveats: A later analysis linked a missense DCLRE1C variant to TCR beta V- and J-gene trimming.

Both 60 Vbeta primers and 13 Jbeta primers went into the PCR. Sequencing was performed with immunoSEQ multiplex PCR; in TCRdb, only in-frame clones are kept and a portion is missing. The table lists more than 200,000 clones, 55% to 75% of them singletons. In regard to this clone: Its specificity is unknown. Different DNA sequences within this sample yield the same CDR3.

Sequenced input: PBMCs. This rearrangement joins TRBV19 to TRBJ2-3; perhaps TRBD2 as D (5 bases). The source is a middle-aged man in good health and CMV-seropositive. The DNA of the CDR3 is TGTGCCAGTAGTCAGAGTTCCAGGACTGGGGATACGCAGTATTTT. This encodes CASSQSSRTGDTQYF.